This T cell receptor (beta chain) was observed in a study of shared T cell receptors in the human thymus. The CDR3 length is 15 residues. The germline V gene has CDR1 MGHRA and CDR2 YSYEKL. Trimming stripped 5 bases from V and 5 bases from J, with 17 bases between. Profiling relied on immunoSEQ multiplex PCR, and the TCRdb table lists in-frame clones only, not all of them. The table records hundreds of thousands of clones, over 75% of them present only once. The sample also formed part of further work on human thymus T cells. Per that study: Congenital heart defects were the reason for the corrective surgery that the donors, healthy Finnish infants, were having. Thymus tissue for the work was resected from patients undergoing corrective heart surgery. Gene usage (both V and J) appeared biased in thymic and blood repertoires. Related research reported highly overlapping thymic repertoires among unrelated individuals.

The sequencing input was thymocytes. This chain links TRBV4-1 with TRBJ2-3; perhaps TRBD1 as D (5 bases). This clonotype was obtained from a boy younger than two with a congenital heart defect. CDR3 residues: CASSWGYPRGDTQYF. The CDR3 bases are TGCGCCAGCAGCTGGGGCTACCCAAGGGGAGATACGCAGTATTTT.